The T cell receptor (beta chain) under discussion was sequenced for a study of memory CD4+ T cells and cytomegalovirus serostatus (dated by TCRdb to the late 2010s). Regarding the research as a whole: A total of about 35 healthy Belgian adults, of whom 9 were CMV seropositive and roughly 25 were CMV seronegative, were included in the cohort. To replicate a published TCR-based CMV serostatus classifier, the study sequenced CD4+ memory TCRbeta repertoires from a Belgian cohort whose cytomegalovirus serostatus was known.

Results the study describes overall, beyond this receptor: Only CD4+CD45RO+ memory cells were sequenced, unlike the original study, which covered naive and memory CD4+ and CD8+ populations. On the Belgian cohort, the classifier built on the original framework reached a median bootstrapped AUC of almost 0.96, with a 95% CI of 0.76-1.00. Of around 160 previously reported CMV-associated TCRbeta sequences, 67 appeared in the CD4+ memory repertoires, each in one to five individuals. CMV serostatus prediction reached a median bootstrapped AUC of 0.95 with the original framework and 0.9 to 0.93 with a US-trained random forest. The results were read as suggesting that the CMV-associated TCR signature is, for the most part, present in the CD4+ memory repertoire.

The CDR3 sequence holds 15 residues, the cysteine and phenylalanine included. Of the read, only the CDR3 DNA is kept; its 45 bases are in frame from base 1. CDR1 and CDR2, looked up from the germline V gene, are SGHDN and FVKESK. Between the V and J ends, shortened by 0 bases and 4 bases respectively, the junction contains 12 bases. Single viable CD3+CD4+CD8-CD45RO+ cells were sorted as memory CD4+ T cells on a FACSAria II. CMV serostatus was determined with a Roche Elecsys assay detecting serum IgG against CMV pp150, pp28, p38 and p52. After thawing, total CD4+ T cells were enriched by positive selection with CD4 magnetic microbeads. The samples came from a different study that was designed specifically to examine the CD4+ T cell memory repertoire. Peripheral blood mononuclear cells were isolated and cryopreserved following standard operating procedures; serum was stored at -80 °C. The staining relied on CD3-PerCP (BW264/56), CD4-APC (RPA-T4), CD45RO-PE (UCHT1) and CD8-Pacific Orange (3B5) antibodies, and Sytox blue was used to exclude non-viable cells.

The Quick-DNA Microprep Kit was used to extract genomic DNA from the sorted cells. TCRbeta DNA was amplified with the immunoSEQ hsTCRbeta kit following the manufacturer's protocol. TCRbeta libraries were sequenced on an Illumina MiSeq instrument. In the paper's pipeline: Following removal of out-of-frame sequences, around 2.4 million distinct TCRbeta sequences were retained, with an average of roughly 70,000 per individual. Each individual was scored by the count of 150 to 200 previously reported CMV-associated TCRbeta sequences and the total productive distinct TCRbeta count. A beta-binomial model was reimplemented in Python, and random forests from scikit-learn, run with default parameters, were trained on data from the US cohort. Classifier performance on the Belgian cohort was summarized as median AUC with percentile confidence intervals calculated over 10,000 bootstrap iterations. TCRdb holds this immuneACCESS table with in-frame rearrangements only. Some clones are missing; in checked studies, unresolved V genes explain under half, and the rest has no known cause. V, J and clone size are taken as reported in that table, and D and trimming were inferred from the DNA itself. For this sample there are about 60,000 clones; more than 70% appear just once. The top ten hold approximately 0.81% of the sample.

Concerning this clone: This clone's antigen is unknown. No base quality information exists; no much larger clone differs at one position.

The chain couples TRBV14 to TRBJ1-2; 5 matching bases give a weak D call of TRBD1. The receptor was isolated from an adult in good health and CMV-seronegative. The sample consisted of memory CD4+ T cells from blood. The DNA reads TGTGCCAGCAGCCAAGAGGCAGCCGGGGGCTATGGCTACACCTTC. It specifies CASSQEAAGGYGYTF.